Following are 10 T cell receptor beta chains from one sample sequenced in a study of identical twins. TCRdb reprocessed the 5' RACE reads with MiXCR, giving one entry per CDR3 protein. The repertoire holds roughly 710,000 distinct CDR3 sequences, with 5.5% to 7.5% as singletons. The sample consisted of naive T cells sorted from blood. The receptors originated from a man between 18 and 29 years old in good health.

This chain connects TRBV6-2 or TRBV6-3 to TRBJ2-7; TRBD2 aligns across 8 bases. V shed 2 bases, J shed 7 bases, and the junction held 13 bases outside the gene matches. The CDR3 runs 16 residues. CDR1 is MNHEY, CDR2 SVGEGT, per germline. The CDR3 protein is CASSYGIPGLVEEQYF. Written as DNA, the CDR3 is TGTGCCAGCAGTTACGGTATTCCGGGACTAGTAGAAGAGCAGTACTTC.

The chain combines TRBV25-1 with TRBJ2-5; D is uncertain. The germline gives CDR1 MGHDK, CDR2 SYGVNS. Between the trimmed V and J ends, which lost 0 bases and 0 bases, there was a span of 8 bases. The CDR3 sequence is 15 residues long. Written as DNA, the CDR3 is TGTGCCAGCAGTGAATATTTCGAGTACCAAGAGACCCAGTACTTC. It specifies CASSEYFEYQETQYF.

This clonotype was counted at least ten times. The chain links TRBV7-8 to TRBJ1-3; D remains ambiguous. V was shortened by 6 bases and J by 0 bases, with 9 bases between the two germline ends. CDR3 size: 14 residues. Germline V gene data show CDR1 as SGHVS and CDR2 as FQNEAQ. The CDR3 coding sequence is TGTGCCAGCAGATCCGGGCTCTCTGGAAACACCATATATTTT. Protein product: CASRSGLSGNTIYF.

This clonotype occurred a few times. In DNA form, the CDR3 reads TGTGCCACTTCGGGTCTAGTGGACACCGGGGAGCTGTTTTTT. It is translated as CATSGLVDTGELFF. This chain uses TRBV10-3 with TRBJ2-2; D unclear. V lost 10 bases to trimming and J lost 3 bases, with 15 bases between them. The CDR3 sequence is 14 residues long. CDR1 is ENHRY, CDR2 SYGVKD, per germline.

The genes are TRBV11-2 and TRBJ2-7; TRBD2 aligns across 12 bases. V shed 5 bases, J shed 4 bases, and the junction held 6 bases outside the gene matches. Germline assignment: CDR1 SGHAT and CDR2 FQNNGV. The CDR3 spans 15 residues. CDR3 in DNA: TGTGCCAGCAGCACCCTAGCGGGAGGGATGTACGAGCAGTACTTC. Protein sequence: CASSTLAGGMYEQYF.

This clonotype was seen ten or more times. The genes are TRBV5-1 and TRBJ2-3; 7 positions agree with TRBD2. The germline CDR1 and CDR2 sequences are SGHRS and YFSETQ. V gave up 3 bases and J gave up 3 bases; unmatched junction bases: 7. CDR3 length: 15 amino acids. In DNA form, the CDR3 reads TGCGCCAGCAGCTCCCGGGGTAGCGGGACAGATACGCAGTATTTT. This translates into CASSSRGSGTDTQYF.

The sample holds many counts of this clonotype. The chain joins TRBV10-3 to TRBJ1-2; 8 bases map to TRBD1. The J segment lost 2 bases and the V segment lost 10 bases, leaving 9 bases of the junction unmatched. From germline, CDR1 is ENHRY and CDR2 SYGVKD. The CDR3 contains 14 residues. The CDR3 region is CATLRTGMNYGYTF. In DNA form, the CDR3 reads TGTGCCACTCTAAGGACAGGGATGAACTATGGCTACACCTTC.

This rearrangement joins TRBV6-5 to TRBJ2-3, with D possibly being TRBD2 (5 bases). V was shortened by 4 bases and J by 1 base, with 12 bases between the two germline ends. The CDR3 is 15 amino acids. Germline V CDR1 and CDR2: MNHEY, SVGAGI. The CDR3 loop reads CASSSWESGTDTQYF. As DNA, the CDR3 is TGTGCCAGCAGTTCCTGGGAGTCAGGCACAGATACGCAGTATTTT.

The chain uses TRBV5-6 and TRBJ2-1, with 12 bases aligning to TRBD2. After removal of 0 bases from V and 7 bases from J, the junction contained 8 bases not matched to a gene. The length of the CDR3 is 17 residues. The germline CDR1 and CDR2 sequences are SGHDT and YYEEEE. Here the CDR3 reads CASSLAASGRARNEQFF. For the CDR3, the DNA is TGTGCCAGCAGCTTGGCCGCTAGCGGGAGGGCAAGGAATGAGCAGTTCTTC. Full variable domain (rest looked up from reference TRBV5-6 and TRBJ2-1): DAGVTQSPTHLIKTRGQQVTLRCSPKSGHDTVSWYQQALGQGPQFIFQYYEEEERQRGNFPDRFSGHQFPNYSSELNVNALLLGDSALYLCASSLAASGRARNEQFFGPGTRLTVL.

Many counts were recorded for this clonotype. The gene calls are TRBV4-3 and TRBJ2-1, with unresolved D. The CDR3 runs 15 residues. Germline CDR1 and CDR2: LGHNA and YSLEER. The V and J ends lost 0 bases and 5 bases respectively, with 11 bases between them. CDR3 in amino acids: CASSQETIPHNEQFF. In DNA, the CDR3 is TGCGCCAGCAGCCAAGAGACCATACCACACAATGAGCAGTTCTTC.